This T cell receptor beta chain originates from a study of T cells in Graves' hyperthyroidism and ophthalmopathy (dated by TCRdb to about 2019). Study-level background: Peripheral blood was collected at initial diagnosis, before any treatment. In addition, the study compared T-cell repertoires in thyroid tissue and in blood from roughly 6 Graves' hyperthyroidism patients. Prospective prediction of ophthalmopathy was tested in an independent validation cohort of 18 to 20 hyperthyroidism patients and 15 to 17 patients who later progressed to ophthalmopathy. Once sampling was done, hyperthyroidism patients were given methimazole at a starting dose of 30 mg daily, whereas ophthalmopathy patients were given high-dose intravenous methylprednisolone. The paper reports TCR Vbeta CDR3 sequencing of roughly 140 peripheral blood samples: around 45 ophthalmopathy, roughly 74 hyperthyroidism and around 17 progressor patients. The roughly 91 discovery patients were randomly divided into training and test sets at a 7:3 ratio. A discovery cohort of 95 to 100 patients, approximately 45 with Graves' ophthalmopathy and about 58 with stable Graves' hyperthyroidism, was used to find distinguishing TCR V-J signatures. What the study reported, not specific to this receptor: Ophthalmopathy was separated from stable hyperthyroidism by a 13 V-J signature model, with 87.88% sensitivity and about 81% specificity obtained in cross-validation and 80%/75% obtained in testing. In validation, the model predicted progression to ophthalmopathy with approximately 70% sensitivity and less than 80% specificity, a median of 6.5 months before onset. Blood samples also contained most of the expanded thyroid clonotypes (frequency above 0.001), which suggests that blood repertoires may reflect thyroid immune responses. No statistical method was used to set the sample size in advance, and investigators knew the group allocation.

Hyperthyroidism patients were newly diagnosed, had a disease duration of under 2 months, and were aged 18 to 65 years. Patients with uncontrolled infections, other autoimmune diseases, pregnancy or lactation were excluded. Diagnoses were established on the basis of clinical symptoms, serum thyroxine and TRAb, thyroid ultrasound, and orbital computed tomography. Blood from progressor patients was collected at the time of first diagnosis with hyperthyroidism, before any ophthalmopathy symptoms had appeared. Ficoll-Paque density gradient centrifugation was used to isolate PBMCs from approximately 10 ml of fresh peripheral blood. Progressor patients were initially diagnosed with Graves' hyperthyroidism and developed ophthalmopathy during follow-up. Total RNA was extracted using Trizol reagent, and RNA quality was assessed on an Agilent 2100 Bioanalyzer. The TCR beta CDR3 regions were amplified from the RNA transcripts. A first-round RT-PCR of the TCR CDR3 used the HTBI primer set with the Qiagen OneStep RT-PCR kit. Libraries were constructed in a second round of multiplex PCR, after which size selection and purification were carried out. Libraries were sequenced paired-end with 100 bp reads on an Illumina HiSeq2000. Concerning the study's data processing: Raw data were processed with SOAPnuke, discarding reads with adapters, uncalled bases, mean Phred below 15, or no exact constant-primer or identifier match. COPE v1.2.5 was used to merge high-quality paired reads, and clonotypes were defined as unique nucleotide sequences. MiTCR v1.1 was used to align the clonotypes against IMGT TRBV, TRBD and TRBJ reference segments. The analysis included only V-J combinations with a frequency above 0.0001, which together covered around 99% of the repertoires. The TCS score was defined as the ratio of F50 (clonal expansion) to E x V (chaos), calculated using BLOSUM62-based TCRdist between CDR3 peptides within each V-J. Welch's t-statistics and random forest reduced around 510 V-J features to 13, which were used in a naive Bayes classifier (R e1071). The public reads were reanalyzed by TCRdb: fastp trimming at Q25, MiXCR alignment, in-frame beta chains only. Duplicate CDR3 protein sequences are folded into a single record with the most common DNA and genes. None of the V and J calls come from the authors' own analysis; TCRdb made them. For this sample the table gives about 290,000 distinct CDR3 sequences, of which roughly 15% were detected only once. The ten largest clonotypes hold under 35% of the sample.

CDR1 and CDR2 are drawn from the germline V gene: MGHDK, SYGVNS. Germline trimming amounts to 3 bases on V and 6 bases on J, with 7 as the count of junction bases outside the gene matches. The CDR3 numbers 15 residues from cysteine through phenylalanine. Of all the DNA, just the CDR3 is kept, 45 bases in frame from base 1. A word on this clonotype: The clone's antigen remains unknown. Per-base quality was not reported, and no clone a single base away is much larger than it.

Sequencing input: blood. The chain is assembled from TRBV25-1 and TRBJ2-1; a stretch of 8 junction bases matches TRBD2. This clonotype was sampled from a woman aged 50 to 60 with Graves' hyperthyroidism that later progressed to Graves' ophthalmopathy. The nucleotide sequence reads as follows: TGTGCCAGCAGTGACCCCCCAACTAGCGGCAATGAGCAGTTCTTC. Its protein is CASSDPPTSGNEQFF.